This T cell receptor beta chain stems from a study of shared clonotypes between healthy human individuals. General study results and limits: Non-shared clonotypes were found to have lower generation probabilities than the clonotypes that were shared by all four of the sorted-subset donors. Naive subsets, compared against memory subsets, generally had larger estimated richness values.

To note about this clone: Its cognate antigen is unknown.

Deep level was the assay's run setting. DNA at 150 to 200 ng, tens of thousands of T cell genomes, went into sorted-subset replicate PCRs. Assay: immunoSEQ multiplex PCR; the TCRdb copy retains only in-frame clones and omits some. The sample has about 1 million clones; about 74% are singletons. Trimming at V came to 7 bases and at J to 7 bases, leaving 7 bases not matched to a gene. CDR3 size: 13 residues. Germline CDR1 is SNHLY and CDR2 is FYNNEI. The receptor was derived from a man aged 18 to 30 in good health. This rearrangement joins TRBV2 to TRBJ2-1; 7 nucleotides match TRBD2. The sequenced material came from memory CD4+ T cells sorted from blood. Sample subset: CD45RA-negative fraction. CDR3 amino acids: CASKETSSNEQFF. The CDR3, as DNA: TGTGCCAGCAAGGAGACTAGCTCGAATGAGCAGTTCTTC.